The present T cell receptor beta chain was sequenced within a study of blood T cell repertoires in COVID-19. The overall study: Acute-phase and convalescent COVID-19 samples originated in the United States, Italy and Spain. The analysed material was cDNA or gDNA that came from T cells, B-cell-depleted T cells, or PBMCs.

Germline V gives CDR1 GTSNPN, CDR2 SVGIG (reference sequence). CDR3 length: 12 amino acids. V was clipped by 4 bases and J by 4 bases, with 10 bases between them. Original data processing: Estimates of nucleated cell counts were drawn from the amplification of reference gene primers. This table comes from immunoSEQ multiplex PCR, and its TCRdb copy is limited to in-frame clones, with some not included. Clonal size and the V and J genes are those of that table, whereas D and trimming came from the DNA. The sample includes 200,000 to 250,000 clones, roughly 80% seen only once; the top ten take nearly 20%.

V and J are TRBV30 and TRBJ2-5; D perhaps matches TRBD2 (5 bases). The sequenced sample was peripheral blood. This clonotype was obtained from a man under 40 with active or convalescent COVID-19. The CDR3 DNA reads TGTGCCTGGAATGAGGGAACAGAGACCCAGTACTTC. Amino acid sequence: CAWNEGTETQYF.